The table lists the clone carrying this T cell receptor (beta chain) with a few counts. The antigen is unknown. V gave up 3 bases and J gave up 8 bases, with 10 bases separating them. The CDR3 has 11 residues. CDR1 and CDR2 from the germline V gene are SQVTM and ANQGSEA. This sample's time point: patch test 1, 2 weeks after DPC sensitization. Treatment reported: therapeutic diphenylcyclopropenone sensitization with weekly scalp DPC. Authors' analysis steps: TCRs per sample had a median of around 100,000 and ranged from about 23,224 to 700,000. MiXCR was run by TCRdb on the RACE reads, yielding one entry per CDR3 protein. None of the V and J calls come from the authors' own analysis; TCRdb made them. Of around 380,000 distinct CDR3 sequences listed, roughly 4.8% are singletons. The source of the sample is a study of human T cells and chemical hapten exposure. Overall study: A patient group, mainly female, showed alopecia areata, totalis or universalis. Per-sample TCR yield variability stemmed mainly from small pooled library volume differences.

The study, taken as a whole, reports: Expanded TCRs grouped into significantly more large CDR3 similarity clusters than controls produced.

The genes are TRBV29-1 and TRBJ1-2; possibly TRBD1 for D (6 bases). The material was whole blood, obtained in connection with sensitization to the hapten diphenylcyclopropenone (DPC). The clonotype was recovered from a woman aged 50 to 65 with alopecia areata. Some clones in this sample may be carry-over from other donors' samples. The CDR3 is CSVEGAKGYTF. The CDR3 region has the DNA TGCAGCGTTGAGGGGGCAAAGGGCTACACCTTC.